These 26 T cell receptor beta chains were sequenced from one sample in a study of T-cell memory formation after mild COVID-19. From the 5' RACE reads, TCRdb called clonotypes with MiXCR, one entry per CDR3 protein. The sample includes under 200,000 distinct CDR3 sequences, more than 9% of them seen just once. The material sequenced was PBMCs or a T cell subset sorted from them (not recorded which). The receptors shown here come from a man between 18 and 35 years old who had mild COVID-19 (a few samples of this study predate the infection). Cell type and time point are not known.

V is TRBV20-1 and J is TRBJ2-3, with D perhaps assigned TRBD1 or TRBD2 (6 bases each). V lost 7 bases, J lost 2 bases, and 16 bases lay in between. The CDR3 has 14 amino acids. CDR1 and CDR2 from the germline V gene are DFQATT and SNEGSKA (reference sequence). This CDR3 is CSGFVGGATDTQYF. DNA for the CDR3: TGCAGTGGGTTTGTGGGGGGCGCCACAGATACGCAGTATTTT.

This clonotype was counted between two and nine times. The chain joins TRBV12-5 to TRBJ1-2; 11 bases are a match to TRBD1. Germline CDR1 LGHNT, CDR2 FRNRAP. The CDR3 sequence is 15 residues long. The trim removed 6 bases at V and 1 base at J, leaving 4 bases unmatched. CDR3 sequence: CASGLGTGGNYGYTF. DNA of the CDR3: TGTGCTAGTGGACTTGGGACAGGGGGTAACTATGGCTACACCTTC.

This clonotype has just a few counts. V is TRBV5-1 and J is TRBJ2-5; D gene ambiguous. The V gene's germline CDR1 is SGHRS and CDR2 YFSETQ. The CDR3 length is 15 residues. V was shortened by 4 bases and J by 1 base, with 14 bases between the two germline ends. The CDR3, as DNA: TGCGCCAGCAGCCTCGGTTCATCCGCCCAAGAGACCCAGTACTTC. Translating it yields CASSLGSSAQETQYF.

This clonotype was picked up a small number of times. This chain joins TRBV7-8 and TRBJ2-4; 8 bases align to TRBD1. In germline, CDR1 is SGHVS, CDR2 FQNEAQ. The V gene end was trimmed by 6 bases and the J gene end by 1 base; junction bases not matched to a gene: 17. The CDR3 spans 19 residues. This chain's CDR3 is CASSPGLQGDTLAKNIQYF. The CDR3 DNA sequence: TGTGCCAGCAGTCCGGGGCTACAGGGGGACACCTTGGCCAAAAACATTCAGTACTTC.

The V and J genes are TRBV15 and TRBJ2-7; 13 bases match TRBD2. The germline gives CDR1 LNHNV, CDR2 YYDKDF (reference sequence). Trimming took 0 bases from V and 4 from J; bases not matched to a gene: 9. CDR3 length equals 18 residues. CDR3 coding DNA: TGTGCCACCAGCAGAGAGCCCTGGACTAGCGGGGGTCTTTACGAGCAGTACGTC. Protein product: CATSREPWTSGGLYEQYV.

V is TRBV7-3 and J is TRBJ2-2, with TRBD2 matching 12 bases. The germline V gene has CDR1 SGHTA and CDR2 FQGTGA. This CDR3 is built from 15 residues. V dropped 5 bases and J dropped 5; count of bases not matched to a gene: 3. Here the CDR3 reads CASSRTSGGTGELFF. The CDR3 nucleotides are TGTGCCAGCAGCCGCACTAGCGGGGGGACCGGGGAGCTGTTTTTT.

This clonotype was detected many times. The V gene is TRBV5-1, the J gene TRBJ2-1; 7 bases are shared with TRBD2. CDR1 is SGHRS and CDR2 is YFSETQ in the germline V gene. Trimming took 0 bases from V and 9 from J; bases not matched to a gene: 9. This CDR3 comprises 15 residues. Written as DNA, the CDR3 is TGCGCCAGCAGCTTGGTCCCGGGACTAAGGAGTGAGCAGTTCTTC. Translated, it gives CASSLVPGLRSEQFF.

This chain connects TRBV20-1 to TRBJ1-1; D ambiguous. The CDR3 length is 13 residues. CDR1 DFQATT and CDR2 SNEGSKA come from the germline V gene (reference sequence). V was shortened by 0 bases and J by 5 bases, with 10 bases between the two germline ends. CDR3 sequence reads: CSAREWARTEAFF. The DNA for the CDR3 is TGCAGTGCTAGAGAATGGGCGAGGACTGAAGCTTTCTTT.

This clonotype was picked up a small number of times. The chain combines TRBV29-1 with TRBJ2-3; TRBD1 might be the D (6 bases). The germline CDR1 and CDR2 sequences are SQVTM and ANQGSEA. The CDR3 contains 15 residues. V lost 1 base, J lost 2 bases, and 13 bases lay in between. CDR3 coding DNA: TGCAGCGTTGAAGTATGGGGGACATACACAGATACGCAGTATTTT. Protein sequence: CSVEVWGTYTDTQYF.

The sample holds a few counts of this clonotype. This sequence joins TRBV7-2 and TRBJ2-4; D not certain. Trimming stripped 3 bases from V and 8 bases from J, with 11 bases between. The CDR3 is 13 amino acids. Germline V gene lookup returns CDR1 SGHTA and CDR2 FQGNSA. CDR3 protein: CASSFNPRDIQYF. CDR3 bases: TGTGCCAGCAGCTTTAATCCCAGAGACATTCAGTACTTC. The full variable domain, completed using reference TRBV7-2 and TRBJ2-4, is GAGVSQSPSNKVTEKGKDVELRCDPISGHTALYWYRQSLGQGLEFLIYFQGNSAPDKSGLPSDRFSAERTGGSVSTLTIQRTQQEDSAVYLCASSFNPRDIQYFGAGTRLSVL.

CDR3 in DNA: TGTGCCAGCAGCTCGACAGGGTTCGAGCAGTACTTC. This translates into CASSSTGFEQYF. The chain uses TRBV12-3 or TRBV12-4 and TRBJ2-7; 7 nucleotides align to TRBD1. Trimming cost V 6 bases and J 6 bases; bases outside gene matches: 5. The CDR3 loop spans 12 amino acids.

The chain couples TRBV2 to TRBJ2-1; TRBD2 aligns across 8 bases. V gave up 3 bases and J gave up 10 bases; unmatched junction bases: 8. CDR3 length equals 14 residues. Germline CDR1 SNHLY, CDR2 FYNNEI. As DNA, the CDR3 is TGTGCCAGCAGTGACCGAGCGGGGGTGGAGGAGCAGTTCTTC. Translated, it gives CASSDRAGVEEQFF.

The CDR3 nucleotides read TGCGCCAGCAGCTCCATCGCGGGGGGGCAAGATACGCAGTATTTT. Translating gives CASSSIAGGQDTQYF. This chain links TRBV5-1 with TRBJ2-3, with 9 bases that match TRBD2. This CDR3 spans 15 amino acids. J gave up 5 bases and V 3 bases, and 7 bases lay outside the gene matches. The germline V gene encodes CDR1 SGHRS and CDR2 YFSETQ.

The gene calls are TRBV7-2 and TRBJ2-2; TRBD1 matches at 8 bases. The CDR3 covers 15 residues. CDR1 SGHTA and CDR2 FQGNSA come from the germline V gene. V dropped 5 bases and J dropped 5; count of bases not matched to a gene: 7. As DNA, the CDR3 is TGTGCCAGCAGCAACCGGGACAGGATGACCGGGGAGCTGTTTTTT. As protein: CASSNRDRMTGELFF. Full variable domain (rest looked up from reference TRBV7-2 and TRBJ2-2): GAGVSQSPSNKVTEKGKDVELRCDPISGHTALYWYRQSLGQGLEFLIYFQGNSAPDKSGLPSDRFSAERTGGSVSTLTIQRTQQEDSAVYLCASSNRDRMTGELFFGEGSRLTVL.

This clonotype appeared a few times. The chain carries TRBV5-1 and TRBJ2-7; D might be TRBD1 (5 bases). The germline CDR1 and CDR2 sequences are SGHRS and YFSETQ. The CDR3 contains 16 residues. V lost 4 bases and J 0 bases, leaving 17 bases between the germline ends. The CDR3 here is CASSRTDSSPSYEQYF. CDR3 DNA sequence: TGCGCCAGCAGCCGTACAGACAGTTCCCCCTCCTACGAGCAGTACTTC.

This clonotype has ten or more counts. This chain joins TRBV9 and TRBJ1-2, with 7 bases matching TRBD1. Germline CDR1 reads SGDLS; CDR2 reads YYNGEE. The V gene end was trimmed by 4 bases and the J gene end by 7 bases; junction bases not matched to a gene: 4. This CDR3 has 12 amino acids. The CDR3 loop reads CASSRGGSGYTF. CDR3 in DNA: TGTGCCAGCAGCCGAGGGGGCTCTGGCTACACCTTC. Using reference TRBV9 and TRBJ1-2 for the parts outside the CDR3, the full variable domain is DSGVTQTPKHLITATGQRVTLRCSPRSGDLSVYWYQQSLDQGLQFLIQYYNGEERAKGNILERFSAQQFPDLHSELNLSSLELGDSALYFCASSRGGSGYTFGSGTRLTVV.

Ten or more counts support this clonotype. This sequence joins TRBV12-5 and TRBJ2-3; 11 positions agree with TRBD2. The V and J ends lost 2 bases and 2 bases, in that order; junction bases with no gene match: 9. CDR3 length: 18 amino acids. Germline V gene lookup returns CDR1 LGHNT and CDR2 FRNRAP. The CDR3 coding sequence is TGTGCTAGTGGTTTGCCCCGGGGTAGCGGGGGGGCCACAGATACGCAGTATTTT. This gives the protein CASGLPRGSGGATDTQYF.

This clonotype appeared a few times. This chain uses TRBV7-2 with TRBJ2-3; 8 bases line up with TRBD1. The CDR3 covers 15 residues. In germline, CDR1 is SGHTA, CDR2 FQGNSA. The trim removed 3 bases at V and 6 bases at J, leaving 8 bases unmatched. The CDR3 nucleotides read TGTGCCAGCAGCTTCCGGACAGGGTTCGGGGATACGCAGTATTTT. It codes for CASSFRTGFGDTQYF.

The chain couples TRBV9 to TRBJ1-2, with D unclear. Trimming took 4 bases from V and 0 from J, leaving 13 bases between them. CDR3 length: 15 amino acids. Per the germline V gene, CDR1 is SGDLS and CDR2 is YYNGEE. The CDR3 region has the DNA TGTGCCAGCAGCTCCGGTCCCCTTTCTAACTATGGCTACACCTTC. Translating it yields CASSSGPLSNYGYTF.

Concerning this clonotype itself: A much larger clone sits a single nucleotide away, making a read error possible. The chain couples TRBV7-7 to TRBJ2-3; D may match TRBD1 or TRBD2 (5 bases each). Per the germline V gene, CDR1 is SSHAT and CDR2 is FNYEAQ (reference sequence). CDR3 length equals 14 residues. In DNA form, the CDR3 reads TGTGCTAGCAGCCCCCGGGGCCACACAGATACGCAGTATTTT. This gives the protein CASSPRGHTDTQYF.

J is TRBJ1-2 and V is TRBV20-1; D possibly corresponds to TRBD1 (5 bases). Germline assignment: CDR1 DFQATT and CDR2 SNEGSKA (reference sequence). V was shortened by 0 bases and J by 8 bases, with 16 bases between the two germline ends. CDR3 length equals 14 residues. In nucleotides, the CDR3 is TGCAGTGCTAGAGACTCGGTCGGGGGTAAGGGCTACACCTTC. Amino acid sequence: CSARDSVGGKGYTF.

This clonotype was picked up a small number of times. The rearrangement links TRBV7-2 to TRBJ2-7; 7 bases fit TRBD2. The CDR3 sequence is 12 residues long. Germline V gene data show CDR1 as SGHTA and CDR2 as FQGNSA. The V gene end was trimmed by 1 base and the J gene end by 7 bases; junction bases not matched to a gene: 1. The CDR3 spells CASSLDSGEQYF. CDR3 sequence (DNA): TGTGCCAGCAGCTTAGATAGCGGGGAGCAGTACTTC.

The V call is TRBV12-3 or TRBV12-4, the J call TRBJ1-1; D is uncertain. The CDR3 sequence is 13 residues long. Deletions cut 3 bases from V and 9 bases from J, with 14 bases between. This chain's CDR3 is CASSFTPGNQAFF. Written as DNA, the CDR3 is TGTGCCAGCAGTTTTACGCCGGGCAACCAAGCTTTCTTT.

The chain has TRBV3-1 and TRBJ1-5, with a tentative D call TRBD1 (5 bases). The CDR3 is 13 amino acids. Germline CDR1 and CDR2: LGHDT and YNNKEL (reference sequence). Deletions cut 0 bases from V and 7 bases from J, with 7 bases between. The CDR3 region has the DNA TGTGCCAGCAGCCAAGAAGGGGAGCAGCCCCAGCATTTT. Translated: CASSQEGEQPQHF.

This clonotype was seen more than once but under ten times. V is TRBV7-9 and J is TRBJ2-5; 11 bases map to TRBD1. CDR1 is SEHNR and CDR2 is FQNEAQ in the germline V gene (reference sequence). Trimming took 1 base from V and 7 from J; bases not matched to a gene: 8. This CDR3 has 16 amino acids. Written as DNA, the CDR3 is TGTGCCAGCAGCTTAGTAGGACAGGGGGCCGGAGGGACCCAGTACTTC. Translated, it gives CASSLVGQGAGGTQYF.

This sequence joins TRBV7-2 and TRBJ1-6, with a possible D match to TRBD1 (5 bases). The length of the CDR3 is 17 residues. The V end lost 0 bases, the J end lost 2 bases, and 11 bases lay between the germline ends. The germline gives CDR1 SGHTA, CDR2 FQGNSA. CDR3 DNA: TGTGCCAGCAGCTTAGCGCAGGGCTCACCCTATAATTCACCCCTCCACTTT. Encoded protein: CASSLAQGSPYNSPLHF.